This TCR beta chain was recovered during a study of cytomegalovirus exposure and HLA in healthy donors. PCR amplification relied on 60 Vbeta primers (plus 13 Jbeta primers). Sequencing used immunoSEQ multiplex PCR; TCRdb keeps in-frame clones, though not all of them. The specimen's table records approximately 80,000 clones. V trimming: 3 bases; J trimming: 2 bases; junction bases outside the gene matches: 7. The CDR3 is made up of 15 amino acids. Germline-derived CDR1 and CDR2 are KGHSH and LQKENI. The specimen was PBMCs. This clonotype originated in a young woman in good health and CMV-seronegative. The gene calls are TRBV18 and TRBJ2-7; 7 nucleotides agree with TRBD1. The CDR3 spells CASSPRRTGAYEQYF. Written as DNA, the CDR3 is TGTGCCAGCTCACCCCGCAGGACAGGAGCCTACGAGCAGTACTTC.